This T cell receptor (beta chain) derives from a study of shared clonotypes between healthy human individuals. Study outcomes and limitations: Richness estimates generally favored naive over memory subsets.

The assay was immunoSEQ multiplex PCR, and TCRdb's table has in-frame clones only and misses some. The sample includes about 1.4 million clones, roughly 95% of them seen just once. Points on this clone: No antigen is known for it.

This CDR3 has 18 residues. Germline V CDR1 and CDR2: SGHNT, YENEEA. Trimming cost V 4 bases and J 3 bases; bases outside gene matches: 7. The specimen sequenced was naive CD4+ T cells sorted from blood. Stated subset: CD45RA+ positively selected. The sequence was obtained from a man aged 25-40 years in good health. The chain employs TRBV11-3 and TRBJ2-2; 14 nucleotides align to TRBD2. CDR3 residues: CASSWGLAGEGDTGELFF. The CDR3 nucleotides read TGTGCCAGCAGCTGGGGACTAGCGGGAGAGGGAGACACCGGGGAGCTGTTTTTT.